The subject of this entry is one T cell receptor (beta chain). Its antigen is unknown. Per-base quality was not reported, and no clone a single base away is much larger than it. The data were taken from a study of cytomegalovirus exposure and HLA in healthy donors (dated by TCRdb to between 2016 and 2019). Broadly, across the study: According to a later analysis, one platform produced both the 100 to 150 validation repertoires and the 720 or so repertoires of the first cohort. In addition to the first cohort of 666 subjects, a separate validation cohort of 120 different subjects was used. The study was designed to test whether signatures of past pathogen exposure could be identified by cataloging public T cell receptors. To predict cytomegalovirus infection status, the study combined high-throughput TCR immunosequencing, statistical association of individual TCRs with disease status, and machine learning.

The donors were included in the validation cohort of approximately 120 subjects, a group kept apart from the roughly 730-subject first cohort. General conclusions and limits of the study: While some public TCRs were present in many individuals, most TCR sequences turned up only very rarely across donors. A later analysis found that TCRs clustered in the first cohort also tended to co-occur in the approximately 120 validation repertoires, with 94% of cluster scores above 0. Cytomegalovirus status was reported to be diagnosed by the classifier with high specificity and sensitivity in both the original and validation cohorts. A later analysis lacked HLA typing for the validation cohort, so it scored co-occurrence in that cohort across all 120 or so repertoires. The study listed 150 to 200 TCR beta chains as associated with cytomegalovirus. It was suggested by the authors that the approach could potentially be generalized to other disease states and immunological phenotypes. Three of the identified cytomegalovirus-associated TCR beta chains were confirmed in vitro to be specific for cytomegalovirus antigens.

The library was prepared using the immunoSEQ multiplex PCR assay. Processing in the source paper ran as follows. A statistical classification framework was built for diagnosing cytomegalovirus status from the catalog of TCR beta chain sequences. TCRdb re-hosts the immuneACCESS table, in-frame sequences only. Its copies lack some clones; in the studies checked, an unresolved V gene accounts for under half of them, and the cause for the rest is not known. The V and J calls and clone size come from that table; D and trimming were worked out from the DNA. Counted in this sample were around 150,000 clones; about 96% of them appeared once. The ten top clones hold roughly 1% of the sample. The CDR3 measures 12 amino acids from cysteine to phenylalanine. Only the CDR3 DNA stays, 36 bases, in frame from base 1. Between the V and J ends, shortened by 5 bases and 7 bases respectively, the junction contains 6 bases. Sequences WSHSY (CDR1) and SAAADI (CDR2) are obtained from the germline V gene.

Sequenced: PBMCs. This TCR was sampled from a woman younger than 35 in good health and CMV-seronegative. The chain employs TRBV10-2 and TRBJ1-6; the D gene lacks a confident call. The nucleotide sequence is TGCGCCAGCAGTTCGTTAAATTCACCCCTCCACTTT. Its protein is CASSSLNSPLHF.